The clone carrying this T cell receptor beta chain occurred a few times. Its antigen is not known. Trimming cost V 10 bases and J 4 bases, with 17 bases left between them. Germline V lookup: CDR1 MNHEY, CDR2 SVGAGI. The CDR3 loop spans 13 amino acids. The data were produced by immunoSEQ multiplex PCR, yet TCRdb's version contains in-frame clones alone and is incomplete. In the table there are 150,000 to 200,000 clones, about 84% of which are singletons. The sample originates from a study of cytotoxic CD8 clonotypes in ibrutinib-treated CLL. Study-wide results and caveats: Public clonotypes, rarely seen, contracted or held steady on treatment.

The chain uses TRBV6-5 and TRBJ2-7; D gene unclear. Sequences were derived from PBMCs, sampled after 24 months of ibrutinib treatment. The clonotype originates from a human donor with chronic lymphocytic leukemia. The CDR3 region is CATTRPPSYEQYF. The CDR3 DNA is TGTGCCACCACACGGCCCCCTAGTTACGAGCAGTACTTC.